A single sample gave rise to the 17 T cell receptor beta chains below, sequenced in a study of tumor-infiltrating lymphocytes in localized non-small cell lung cancer. TCRdb's table, derived via immunoSEQ multiplex PCR, lists solely in-frame clones and lacks some. The sample yields approximately 21,000 clones, 80% seen once. The material sequenced was lung tumor tissue. Every receptor here comes from a human donor with non-small cell lung cancer.

The V gene is TRBV7-2, the J gene TRBJ2-3; D is unresolved. Deletions cut 1 base from V and 4 bases from J, with 3 bases between. In germline, CDR1 is SGHTA, CDR2 FQGNSA. The CDR3 runs to 12 residues. The CDR3 spells CASSLGADTQYF. CDR3 nucleotide sequence: TGTGCCAGCAGCTTAGGGGCAGATACGCAGTATTTT.

The V call is TRBV5-1, the J call TRBJ2-7; D gene uncertain. CDR3 length equals 11 residues. V lost 5 bases and J lost 4, with 7 bases in between. The germline CDR1 and CDR2 sequences are SGHRS and YFSETQ. CDR3: CASRIGYEQYF. CDR3 DNA: TGCGCCAGCAGAATTGGATACGAGCAGTACTTC.

This chain joins TRBV5-4 and TRBJ2-1; D possibly corresponds to TRBD1 (5 bases). Germline lookup yields CDR1 SGHNT and CDR2 YYREEE (reference sequence). Trimming pared 4 bases from V and 5 bases from J, leaving 10 bases between. The CDR3 is 13 residues long. CDR3 residues: CASSPTADNEQFF. The CDR3 bases are TGTGCCAGCAGCCCGACAGCCGACAATGAGCAGTTCTTC.

The chain carries TRBV30 and TRBJ1-1; D is ambiguous. This CDR3 spans 15 amino acids. V lost 2 bases and J lost 0, with 13 bases in between. Germline V gives CDR1 GTSNPN, CDR2 SVGIG (reference sequence). The CDR3 DNA sequence: TGTGCCTGGAGTACGTGGGGAGGGATGAACACTGAAGCTTTCTTT. Encoded protein: CAWSTWGGMNTEAFF.

J is TRBJ2-5 and V is TRBV19, with a tentative D call TRBD1 (6 bases). The V gene lost 9 bases and the J gene lost 0 bases, with 11 bases spanning the gap. The CDR3 sequence is 13 residues long. Germline CDR1 LNHDA, CDR2 SQIVND (reference sequence). The CDR3 spells CASNTGYQETQYF. The CDR3 nucleotides are TGTGCCAGCAATACAGGGTACCAAGAGACCCAGTACTTC.

The chain is built from TRBV28 and TRBJ1-2; D remains unclear. Germline loops: CDR1 MDHEN, CDR2 SYDVKM. Trimming cost V 5 bases and J 4 bases, with 14 bases left between them. This CDR3 is built from 14 residues. The CDR3 bases are TGTGCCAGCAGTCCACTGACGGTATTCTATGGCTACACCTTC. Residues: CASSPLTVFYGYTF.

This chain joins TRBV18 and TRBJ1-1; D not certain. The CDR3 is 14 residues long. The germline CDR1 and CDR2 sequences are KGHSH and LQKENI. The V and J ends lost 5 bases and 0 bases respectively, with 10 bases between them. The CDR3 here is CASSIPGLNTEAFF. The DNA of the CDR3 is TGTGCCAGCTCAATACCTGGACTGAACACTGAAGCTTTCTTT.

The genes are TRBV5-5 and TRBJ2-1, with 14 bases identical to TRBD2. Germline-derived CDR1 and CDR2 are SGHKS and YYEKEE (reference sequence). The ends lost 3 bases at V and 7 bases at J; junction bases unmatched: 9. CDR3 length: 17 residues. CDR3 amino acids: CASSSGTSGSLRNEQFF. CDR3 nucleotides: TGTGCCAGCAGCTCGGGGACTAGCGGGAGTCTAAGAAATGAGCAGTTCTTC.

This clone was counted a single time. V is TRBV18 and J is TRBJ2-2; 8 nucleotides match TRBD1. This CDR3 contains 16 residues. The ends lost 3 bases at V and 5 bases at J; junction bases unmatched: 8. Germline loops: CDR1 KGHSH, CDR2 LQKENI. The CDR3 reads CASSPRTGGETGELFF. In nucleotides, the CDR3 is TGTGCCAGCTCACCCCGAACAGGGGGAGAGACCGGGGAGCTGTTTTTT. Full variable domain (missing parts from reference TRBV18 and TRBJ2-2): NAGVMQNPRHLVRRRGQEARLRCSPMKGHSHVYWYRQLPEEGLKFMVYLQKENIIDESGMPKERFSAEFPKEGPSILRIQQVVRGDSAAYFCASSPRTGGETGELFFGEGSRLTVL.

This clone was counted between two and nine times. The V and J genes are TRBV9 and TRBJ1-5; D not certain. V was cut by 0 bases and J by 4 bases, with 5 bases left in between. Germline V gene sequence: CDR1 SGDLS, CDR2 YYNGEE. CDR3 length: 13 residues. For the CDR3, the DNA is TGTGCCAGCAGCGTAGCTTCTAATCAGCCCCAGCATTTT. Its translation is CASSVASNQPQHF.

This clone was seen more than once but under ten times. This chain links TRBV28 with TRBJ1-1, with no clear D. V was shortened by 6 bases and J by 8 bases, with 10 bases between the two germline ends. The germline CDR1 and CDR2 sequences are MDHEN and SYDVKM. This CDR3 is 11 amino acids long. As DNA, the CDR3 is TGTGCCAGCAGCATTTCACGGGAAGCTTTCTTT. Encoded protein: CASSISREAFF.

V gene TRBV6-1 combines with J gene TRBJ2-6, with TRBD2 as a possible D gene (6 bases). The germline CDR1 and CDR2 sequences are MNHNS and SASEGT. Trimming cost V 6 bases and J 1 base, with 10 bases left between them. The CDR3 length is 15 residues. CDR3 residues: CASRGLFSGANVLTF. The CDR3 DNA reads TGTGCCAGCAGGGGACTGTTTTCTGGGGCCAACGTCCTGACTTTC.

This CDR3 is CAWSGRLAVNTEAFF. In nucleotides, the CDR3 is TGTGCCTGGAGTGGCCGGTTAGCGGTGAACACTGAAGCTTTCTTT. The V gene is TRBV30, the J gene TRBJ1-1; D is ambiguous. The ends were cut back, 1 base at V and 0 bases at J, with 12 bases in the middle. Germline CDR1 is GTSNPN and CDR2 is SVGIG (reference sequence). The CDR3 consists of 15 residues.

The V gene is TRBV5-4, the J gene TRBJ2-2; TRBD1 agrees at 9 bases. CDR1 is SGHNT, CDR2 YYREEE, per germline (reference sequence). The junction had 8 bases not matched to a gene; V was cut back by 4 bases and J by 1 base. The CDR3 is 17 residues long. In nucleotides, the CDR3 is TGTGCCAGCAGCCTACTACAGGGGGCTGTGAACACCGGGGAGCTGTTTTTT. This codes for CASSLLQGAVNTGELFF.

The chain recombines TRBV7-2 with TRBJ2-1; D is undetermined. The CDR3 spans 14 residues. Germline V lookup: CDR1 SGHTA, CDR2 FQGNSA. V was cut by 6 bases and J by 7 bases, with 16 bases left in between. The CDR3 sequence is CASSLIRASNEQFF. DNA of the CDR3: TGTGCCAGCAGTCTAATCCGGGCCTCGAATGAGCAGTTCTTC.

The chain is built from TRBV11-2 and TRBJ2-7; no definite D call. The germline gives CDR1 SGHAT, CDR2 FQNNGV. The V gene lost 5 bases and the J gene lost 0 bases, with 11 bases spanning the gap. CDR3 length: 14 residues. CDR3 bases: TGTGCCAGCAGCCATGGGGTGAGCTCCTACGAGCAGTACTTC. Its translation: CASSHGVSSYEQYF.

The rearrangement uses TRBV6-5 and TRBJ2-5; D possibly corresponds to TRBD2 (6 bases). V shed 4 bases and J shed 5 bases, with 17 bases lying between them. The CDR3 contains 15 residues. In germline, CDR1 is MNHEY, CDR2 SVGAGI. CDR3: CASSSPSGGDETQYF. CDR3 bases: TGTGCCAGCAGTTCCCCTTCTGGAGGGGATGAGACCCAGTACTTC.